Listed here are 18 T cell receptor beta chains from one sample, sequenced in a study of CD8 T cells in Susac syndrome. Random hexamers were used to reverse transcribe an amount of roughly 0.5 to 1 ug RNA. One entry per CDR3 protein results from TCRdb running MiXCR on the immunoSEQ multiplex PCR reads. The table lists approximately 80,000 distinct CDR3 sequences, around 94% of them singletons. The material sequenced was CD8+ T cells from PBMCs. The receptors were sampled from a human donor with Susac syndrome.

This chain links TRBV30 with TRBJ2-1; 8 positions agree with TRBD1. Germline V CDR1 and CDR2: GTSNPN, SVGIG (reference sequence). J lost 2 bases, V lost 3 bases, and 3 bases had no gene match. The CDR3 loop spans 14 amino acids. The CDR3 here is CAWRDRGPYNEQFF. In DNA, the CDR3 is TGTGCCTGGAGAGACAGGGGCCCCTACAATGAGCAGTTCTTC.

The chain employs TRBV29-1 and TRBJ2-3, with D tentatively TRBD1 (6 bases). The CDR3 runs 15 residues. Germline CDR1 reads SQVTM; CDR2 reads ANQGSEA. V gave up 3 bases and J gave up 0 bases, with 13 bases separating them. The CDR3 protein is CSVDHGQKSTDTQYF. CDR3 bases: TGCAGCGTTGACCACGGACAGAAAAGCACAGATACGCAGTATTTT.

This clonotype was recorded once. The rearrangement joins TRBV7-9 to TRBJ1-2; 10 bases fit TRBD1. V dropped 4 bases and J dropped 6; count of bases not matched to a gene: 14. The CDR3 runs 17 residues. Germline CDR1 SEHNR, CDR2 FQNEAQ (reference sequence). The CDR3 loop is CASSSISPGTGDHGYTF. CDR3 nucleotides: TGTGCCAGCAGCTCCATAAGTCCCGGGACAGGGGACCATGGCTACACCTTC.

This rearrangement joins TRBV6-5 to TRBJ2-5; D is tentatively TRBD1 or TRBD2 (6 bases each). The ends were cut back, 0 bases at V and 4 bases at J, with 9 bases in the middle. The CDR3 is 14 residues long. Germline V gives CDR1 MNHEY, CDR2 SVGAGI. Here the CDR3 DNA reads TGTGCCAGCAGTTACTCGACGGGGGCAGAGACCCAGTACTTC. Protein: CASSYSTGAETQYF.

The V call is TRBV7-9, the J call TRBJ1-1; maybe TRBD1 (5 bases). Germline V gene lookup returns CDR1 SEHNR and CDR2 FQNEAQ (reference sequence). The CDR3 loop spans 12 amino acids. Trimming pared 3 bases from V and 6 bases from J, leaving 8 bases between. The CDR3 region is CASSLGTPEAFF. CDR3 nucleotide sequence: TGTGCCAGCAGCTTGGGGACGCCTGAAGCTTTCTTT.

The V and J genes are TRBV7-6 and TRBJ1-5, with no clear D. Trimming left V 1 base short and J 0 bases short, with 19 bases between. The germline V gene has CDR1 SGHVS and CDR2 FNYEAQ. There are 19 residues in the CDR3. CDR3 region: CASSLVSFEDLDSNQPQHF. The CDR3 nucleotides read TGTGCCAGCAGCTTAGTGTCCTTTGAGGATTTGGATAGCAATCAGCCCCAGCATTTT.

The chain uses TRBV27 and TRBJ1-6, with TRBD1 matching over 10 bases. V gave up 5 bases and J gave up 9 bases; unmatched junction bases: 7. CDR3 length: 15 amino acids. Germline CDR1 MNHEY, CDR2 SMNVEV (reference sequence). CDR3 amino acids: CASSPKTGGSSPLHF. CDR3 coding DNA: TGTGCCAGCAGTCCCAAGACAGGGGGCTCTTCACCCCTCCACTTT.

The chain employs TRBV7-9 and TRBJ2-7; D uncertain. There are 16 residues in the CDR3. CDR1 and CDR2 (germline): SEHNR, FQNEAQ (reference sequence). Trimming left V 4 bases short and J 0 bases short, with 16 bases between. The CDR3 is CASSSDWTVSSYEQYF. CDR3 sequence (DNA): TGTGCCAGCAGCTCGGATTGGACCGTGAGCTCCTACGAGCAGTACTTC.

V usage is TRBV2 and J usage is TRBJ2-7; 9 bases are a match to TRBD1. Trimming at V came to 8 bases and at J to 1 base, leaving 12 bases not matched to a gene. Germline V lookup: CDR1 SNHLY, CDR2 FYNNEI. The CDR3 covers 16 residues. CDR3 in DNA: TGTGCCAGCGTGGGGGGCGAGACAGGGGGGTCCTACGAGCAGTACTTC. It is translated as CASVGGETGGSYEQYF. The full variable domain, rest sourced from reference TRBV2 and TRBJ2-7, is EPEVTQTPSHQVTQMGQEVILRCVPISNHLYFYWYRQILGQKVEFLVSFYNNEISEKSEIFDDQFSVERPDGSNFTLKIRSTKLEDSAMYFCASVGGETGGSYEQYFGPGTRLTVT.

J is TRBJ1-2 and V is TRBV29-1; 11 bases map to TRBD1. This CDR3 contains 13 residues. CDR1 SQVTM and CDR2 ANQGSEA come from the germline V gene. V shed 6 bases, J shed 6 bases, and the junction held 6 bases outside the gene matches. CDR3 loop: CSVSRDRGDGYTF. DNA of the CDR3: TGCAGCGTATCCCGGGACAGGGGGGATGGCTACACCTTC.

This rearrangement joins TRBV5-4 to TRBJ2-5, with a weak D call TRBD1 (5 bases). CDR3 length: 14 residues. V was trimmed by 4 bases and J by 1 base, leaving 11 bases between them. Germline assignment: CDR1 SGHNT and CDR2 YYREEE (reference sequence). The CDR3 region is CASSLRQGQETQYF. DNA of the CDR3: TGTGCCAGCAGCCTAAGGCAGGGCCAAGAGACCCAGTACTTC.

This clonotype was detected only once. The V gene is TRBV12-5, the J gene TRBJ2-7, with 7 positions matching TRBD1. The germline V gene has CDR1 LGHNT and CDR2 FRNRAP. V was pared by 5 bases and J by 6 bases, with 4 bases of the junction left unmatched. The CDR3 is 12 residues long. The DNA for the CDR3 is TGTGCTAGTGGTGTGACAGGGCCCGAGCAGTACTTC. As protein: CASGVTGPEQYF.

V is TRBV5-1 and J is TRBJ1-2; D perhaps matches TRBD1 (6 bases). The CDR3 is 17 residues long. Germline loops: CDR1 SGHRS, CDR2 YFSETQ. V was shortened by 4 bases and J by 8 bases, with 27 bases between the two germline ends. The CDR3 DNA sequence: TGCGCCAGCAGCCACCTCGGGCAGGGGACTCCCCTTGGAGGCTACACCTTC. It is translated as CASSHLGQGTPLGGYTF.

The chain is built from TRBV12-5 and TRBJ1-2; D is ambiguous. Trimming took off 5 bases at V and 4 bases at J, with 17 bases between the two ends. The CDR3 consists of 15 residues. Per the germline V gene, CDR1 is LGHNT and CDR2 is FRNRAP. The CDR3 nucleotides are TGTGCTAGTGGTCCCTCTCTGTCCGAGGGCTATGGCTACACCTTC. It is translated as CASGPSLSEGYGYTF. Drawing the rest from reference TRBV12-5 and TRBJ1-2, the complete variable domain is DARVTQTPRHKVTEMGQEVTMRCQPILGHNTVFWYRQTMMQGLELLAYFRNRAPLDDSGMPKDRFSAEMPDATLATLKIQPSEPRDSAVYFCASGPSLSEGYGYTFGSGTRLTVV.

CDR3 region: CASSGVVGGTDTQYF. CDR3 coding DNA: TGTGCCAGCAGTGGAGTCGTAGGGGGCACAGATACGCAGTATTTT. V is TRBV2 and J is TRBJ2-3; maybe TRBD1 (5 bases). Germline assignment: CDR1 SNHLY and CDR2 FYNNEI. This CDR3 has 15 amino acids. V dropped 4 bases and J dropped 1 base, with 12 bases sitting between them.

CDR3 bases: TGCAGCGTCGCCCAGGGGGAGACCCAGTACTTC. This codes for CSVAQGETQYF. The chain links TRBV29-1 to TRBJ2-5, with D perhaps TRBD1 (6 bases). The CDR3 has 11 amino acids. Trimming stripped 6 bases from V and 5 bases from J, with 10 bases between. Germline values: CDR1 SQVTM, CDR2 ANQGSEA.

The chain couples TRBV30 to TRBJ1-2, with D perhaps TRBD1 (6 bases). V lost 3 bases and J 0 bases, leaving 11 bases between the germline ends. The length of the CDR3 is 14 residues. CDR1 and CDR2 from the germline V gene are GTSNPN and SVGIG (reference sequence). The CDR3 sequence: CAWSDRLPNYGYTF. The CDR3 region has the DNA TGTGCCTGGAGCGACAGGCTCCCTAACTATGGCTACACCTTC.

The CDR3 sequence is CASADAYEQYF. In nucleotides, the CDR3 is TGTGCCAGTGCGGATGCCTACGAGCAGTACTTC. This rearrangement joins TRBV12-3 or TRBV12-4 to TRBJ2-7; no clear D gene. The CDR3 covers 11 residues. V lost 9 bases and J 2 bases, leaving 8 bases between the germline ends.